These 24 T cell receptor beta chains were sequenced from one sample in a study of blood T cell repertoires in COVID-19. The repertoire was sequenced with immunoSEQ multiplex PCR; TCRdb's copy has only in-frame clones and lacks some. Of about 370,000 clones in the sample, over 75% are singletons; the top ten hold more than 9%. The material sequenced was peripheral blood. These TCRs come from a woman in her thirties with COVID-19, enrolled during active disease.

This clone has a single count. The chain employs TRBV13 and TRBJ2-3; 9 bases map to TRBD1. Germline CDR1 PRHDT, CDR2 FYEKMQ (reference sequence). The V gene end was trimmed by 4 bases and the J gene end by 0 bases; junction bases not matched to a gene: 11. The CDR3 runs 18 residues. DNA of the CDR3: TGTGCCAGCAGCTCCCGGGACAGGGACGAAACTAGCACAGATACGCAGTATTTT. It codes for CASSSRDRDETSTDTQYF.

This chain uses TRBV27 with TRBJ2-2; D is possibly TRBD2 (6 bases). With 6 bases removed from V and 7 bases from J, the gap between germline ends came to 18 bases. Germline values: CDR1 MNHEY, CDR2 SMNVEV (reference sequence). The CDR3 has 15 residues. This CDR3 reads CASSRGTLGIGELFF. In nucleotides, the CDR3 is TGTGCCAGCAGCCGAGGGACTCTGGGGATCGGGGAGCTGTTTTTT.

This rearrangement joins TRBV10-1 to TRBJ2-7; TRBD1 matches at 8 bases. The CDR3 spans 13 residues. Germline CDR1 reads WNHNN; CDR2 reads SYGVQD (reference sequence). J gave up 6 bases and V 5 bases, and 6 bases lay outside the gene matches. The CDR3 protein is CASSPDRAGEQYF. The CDR3 DNA follows: TGCGCCAGCAGTCCGGACAGGGCTGGCGAGCAGTACTTC.

V gene TRBV4-1 combines with J gene TRBJ1-1, with 11 bases identical to TRBD1. The CDR3 runs to 17 residues. After removal of 4 bases from V and 2 bases from J, the junction contained 9 bases not matched to a gene. The germline V gene has CDR1 MGHRA and CDR2 YSYEKL. In nucleotides, the CDR3 is TGCGCCAGCAGCCCGCCTTTGGACAGGGGGCTAAACACTGAAGCTTTCTTT. This translates into CASSPPLDRGLNTEAFF.

The genes are TRBV19 and TRBJ1-2, with a possible D match to TRBD1 (5 bases). CDR3 size: 14 residues. V shed 3 bases and J shed 4 bases, with 12 bases lying between them. Germline V gives CDR1 LNHDA, CDR2 SQIVND (reference sequence). CDR3 bases: TGTGCCAGTAGTATCTTCGGGACTCTCTATGGCTACACCTTC. It codes for CASSIFGTLYGYTF.

The gene calls are TRBV3-1 (or the pseudogene TRBV3-2) and TRBJ2-2; TRBD1 aligns across 7 bases. The CDR3 loop spans 22 amino acids. CDR1 and CDR2 (germline): LGHDT, YNNKEL (reference sequence). The junction had 25 bases not matched to a gene; V was cut back by 0 bases and J by 6 bases. Written as DNA, the CDR3 is TGTGCCAGCAGCCAAGAGATACCTACTGACCCCAGGGGGATCCTAACAGCCGGGGAGCTGTTTTTT. Protein product: CASSQEIPTDPRGILTAGELFF.

J is TRBJ1-5 and V is TRBV6-5; D is possibly TRBD1 (6 bases). CDR3 length: 13 residues. Deletions cut 6 bases from V and 1 base from J, with 7 bases between. The germline V gene has CDR1 MNHEY and CDR2 SVGAGI. The CDR3 here is CASRQGSNQPQHF. DNA for the CDR3: TGTGCCAGCAGACAGGGCAGCAATCAGCCCCAGCATTTT.

This clone showed up just once. This chain links TRBV5-1 with TRBJ1-6; perhaps TRBD1 as D (6 bases). This CDR3 spans 17 amino acids. The germline V gene encodes CDR1 SGHRS and CDR2 YFSETQ. V dropped 3 bases and J dropped 8 bases, with 21 bases sitting between them. The CDR3 nucleotides read TGCGCCAGCAGCTACTACCCCCAGGGGCAGAGGGATTCACCCCTCCACTTT. This sequence encodes CASSYYPQGQRDSPLHF.

V gene TRBV19 combines with J gene TRBJ1-1; the match to TRBD1 covers 11 bases. Germline lookup yields CDR1 LNHDA and CDR2 SQIVND (reference sequence). CDR3 length equals 14 residues. Trimming took 3 bases from V and 6 from J; bases not matched to a gene: 3. The CDR3 nucleotides read TGTGCCAGTAGTATGGACAGGGGGCGGGCTGAAGCTTTCTTT. It codes for CASSMDRGRAEAFF.

The V call is TRBV20-1, the J call TRBJ1-2; D remains ambiguous. V was cut by 6 bases and J by 4 bases, with 6 bases left in between. The germline gives CDR1 DFQATT, CDR2 SNEGSKA (reference sequence). The CDR3 sequence is 10 residues long. CDR3 in amino acids: CSATTYGYTF. As DNA, the CDR3 is TGCAGTGCCACAACCTATGGCTACACCTTC.

The chain combines TRBV25-1 with TRBJ1-4; D unclear. Germline V CDR1 and CDR2: MGHDK, SYGVNS. V lost 3 bases to trimming and J lost 8 bases, with 13 bases between them. The CDR3 consists of 14 residues. CDR3: CASSDPRVREKLFF. CDR3 DNA: TGTGCCAGCAGTGACCCCCGGGTAAGGGAAAAACTGTTTTTT.

The J gene is TRBJ2-2, the V gene TRBV11-2; D may be TRBD1 (6 bases). Germline CDR1 SGHAT, CDR2 FQNNGV. Trimming cost V 3 bases and J 4 bases, with 12 bases left between them. CDR3 length: 15 residues. The CDR3 is CASSLDSGGTGELFF. In DNA form, the CDR3 reads TGTGCCAGCAGCTTGGACAGTGGGGGCACCGGGGAGCTGTTTTTT.

This clone was observed a single time. The chain carries TRBV3-1 (or the pseudogene TRBV3-2) and TRBJ2-1; 12 nucleotides match TRBD1. V lost 8 bases, J lost 5 bases, and 7 bases stayed unmatched. CDR3 length: 15 amino acids. Per the germline V gene, CDR1 is LGHDT and CDR2 is YNNKEL (reference sequence). For the CDR3, the DNA is TGTGCCAGCCGGGGGGGACAGGGGGCCAACAATGAGCAGTTCTTC. Translating it yields CASRGGQGANNEQFF.

This clone was counted between two and nine times. The sample contains more than one DNA sequence encoding this CDR3. This chain connects TRBV5-1 to TRBJ2-1, with D uncertain. V lost 2 bases and J 6 bases, leaving 3 bases between the germline ends. CDR3 length equals 11 residues. Germline V gene data show CDR1 as SGHRS and CDR2 as YFSETQ. CDR3 sequence reads: CASSLANEQFF. The CDR3 region has the DNA TGCGCCAGCAGCTTAGCCAATGAGCAGTTCTTC.

Written as DNA, the CDR3 is TGTGCCTGGAGTCAGGGGGCTGGCAATCAGCCCCAGCATTTT. This encodes CAWSQGAGNQPQHF. V usage is TRBV30 and J usage is TRBJ1-5; TRBD1 matches 8 bases. Germline loops: CDR1 GTSNPN, CDR2 SVGIG (reference sequence). The CDR3 loop spans 14 amino acids. V dropped 2 bases and J dropped 2; count of bases not matched to a gene: 2.

The chain joins TRBV7-8 to TRBJ2-7; 16 bases align to TRBD2. J gave up 4 bases and V 1 base, and 7 bases lay outside the gene matches. The CDR3 contains 18 residues. CDR1 is SGHVS and CDR2 is FQNEAQ in the germline V gene. The CDR3 here is CASSLGGLAGGPRYEQYF. CDR3 DNA sequence: TGTGCCAGCAGCTTAGGGGGACTAGCGGGAGGGCCTAGGTACGAGCAGTACTTC.

The V call is TRBV5-1, the J call TRBJ2-1, with D possibly being TRBD2 (6 bases). This CDR3 contains 16 residues. Germline V CDR1 and CDR2: SGHRS, YFSETQ. Trimming removed 2 bases at V and 3 bases at J, with 15 bases between. For the CDR3, the DNA is TGCGCCAGCAGCTTTTACACCGGGACTGTCTACAATGAGCAGTTCTTC. Protein product: CASSFYTGTVYNEQFF. The full variable domain, in which reference TRBV5-1 and TRBJ2-1 provide the parts outside the CDR3, is KAGVTQTPRYLIKTRGQQVTLSCSPISGHRSVSWYQQTPGQGLQFLFEYFSETQRNKGNFPGRFSGRQFSNSRSEMNVSTLELGDSALYLCASSFYTGTVYNEQFFGPGTRLTVL.

V and J are TRBV5-1 and TRBJ2-2, with 10 bases identical to TRBD2. Per germline, CDR1 SGHRS and CDR2 YFSETQ. The CDR3 contains 17 residues. V dropped 1 base and J dropped 2; count of bases not matched to a gene: 5. This CDR3 reads CASSLSLAGVNTGELFF. CDR3 coding DNA: TGCGCCAGCAGCTTGAGCCTAGCGGGAGTAAACACCGGGGAGCTGTTTTTT. The full variable domain, its missing parts supplied by reference TRBV5-1 and TRBJ2-2, is KAGVTQTPRYLIKTRGQQVTLSCSPISGHRSVSWYQQTPGQGLQFLFEYFSETQRNKGNFPGRFSGRQFSNSRSEMNVSTLELGDSALYLCASSLSLAGVNTGELFFGEGSRLTVL.

The chain uses TRBV4-2 and TRBJ2-2, with 7 positions matching TRBD1. V shed 1 base, J shed 6 bases, and the junction held 11 bases outside the gene matches. Germline lookup yields CDR1 LGHNA and CDR2 YNFKEQ. This CDR3 spans 17 amino acids. The CDR3 region has the DNA TGTGCCAGCAGCCAAGCTAAGGGAGAGGGGGCGGCCGGGGAGCTGTTTTTT. Translating it yields CASSQAKGEGAAGELFF.

The chain is built from TRBV18 and TRBJ2-1, with a weak D call TRBD2 (6 bases). The CDR3 has 12 amino acids. Trimming stripped 1 base from V and 9 bases from J, with 7 bases between. Per the germline V gene, CDR1 is KGHSH and CDR2 is LQKENI. The chain's CDR3 is CASSPQEGEQFF. In nucleotides, the CDR3 is TGTGCCAGCTCACCACAGGAGGGTGAGCAGTTCTTC.

This clone was picked up one time. The rearrangement links TRBV19 to TRBJ2-5; D is possibly TRBD1 (5 bases). The germline V gene has CDR1 LNHDA and CDR2 SQIVND (reference sequence). CDR3 length: 14 residues. V lost 5 bases, J lost 2 bases, and 12 bases lay in between. The chain's CDR3 is CASSPQQGQETQYF. The CDR3 DNA reads TGTGCCAGTAGTCCGCAGCAGGGTCAAGAGACCCAGTACTTC.

In its sample, this clone was seen a few times. The chain couples TRBV5-1 to TRBJ2-7; TRBD2 might be the D (5 bases). The CDR3 length is 11 residues. V was cut by 5 bases and J by 7 bases, with 10 bases left in between. Germline V CDR1 and CDR2: SGHRS, YFSETQ. The CDR3 reads CASSIRREQYF. The CDR3 bases are TGCGCCAGCAGTATTAGGAGGGAGCAGTACTTC. The entire variable domain, with the rest obtained from reference TRBV5-1 and TRBJ2-7, is as follows: KAGVTQTPRYLIKTRGQQVTLSCSPISGHRSVSWYQQTPGQGLQFLFEYFSETQRNKGNFPGRFSGRQFSNSRSEMNVSTLELGDSALYLCASSIRREQYFGPGTRLTVT.

The rearrangement links TRBV11-2 to TRBJ2-3; 8 bases are shared with TRBD1. Germline CDR1 SGHAT, CDR2 FQNNGV. The CDR3 contains 15 residues. With 4 bases clipped from V and 1 base from J, the junction kept 4 bases outside the gene matches. The CDR3 spells CASSSGQGGTDTQYF. The DNA for the CDR3 is TGTGCCAGCAGCTCCGGACAGGGTGGCACAGATACGCAGTATTTT.

This clone occurred once. The chain carries TRBV19 and TRBJ2-5, with a tentative D call TRBD2 (7 bases). Trimming stripped 8 bases from V and 5 bases from J, with 12 bases between. The CDR3 length is 12 residues. The germline gives CDR1 LNHDA, CDR2 SQIVND (reference sequence). The CDR3 sequence: CASGGGWETQYF. For the CDR3, the DNA is TGTGCCAGTGGGGGGGGCTGGGAGACCCAGTACTTC.